Sequencing of this T cell receptor beta chain was carried out in a study of blood T cell repertoires in COVID-19. Across the whole study: COVID-19 samples collected from the United States, Italy and Spain covered acute and convalescent phases. T cells, B-cell-depleted T cells, or PBMCs supplied cDNA or gDNA.

In the authors' methods: By means of reference gene primer amplification, nucleated cell counts were estimated. Libraries were prepared by immunoSEQ multiplex PCR; TCRdb keeps only in-frame clonotypes and omits some of them. Clone size and the V and J calls come from that table; the DNA yielded D and trimming. Of roughly 35,000 clones listed, roughly 90% are singletons. The CDR3 sequence is 14 residues long. The germline CDR1 and CDR2 sequences are SNHLY and FYNNEI. V was cut by 7 bases and J by 6 bases, with 15 bases left in between. This clonotype originated in a man between 65 and 79 years old with acute or convalescent COVID-19. The chain recombines TRBV2 with TRBJ2-2; maybe TRBD2 (5 bases). Material: peripheral blood. The chain's CDR3 is CASTPSPGAGELFF. CDR3 nucleotide sequence: TGTGCCAGCACACCGAGTCCCGGGGCCGGGGAGCTGTTTTTT.